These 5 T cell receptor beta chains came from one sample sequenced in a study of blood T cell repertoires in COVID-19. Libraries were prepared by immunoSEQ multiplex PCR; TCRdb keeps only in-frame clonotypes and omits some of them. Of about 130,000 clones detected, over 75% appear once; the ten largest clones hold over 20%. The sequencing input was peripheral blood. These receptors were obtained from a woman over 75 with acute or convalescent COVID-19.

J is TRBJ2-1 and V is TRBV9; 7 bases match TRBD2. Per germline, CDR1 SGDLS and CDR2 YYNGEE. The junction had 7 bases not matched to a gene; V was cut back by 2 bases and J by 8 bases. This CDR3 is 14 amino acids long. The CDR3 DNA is TGTGCCAGCAGCGTCAGCGGGGAGGGTCATGAGCAGTTCTTC. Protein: CASSVSGEGHEQFF. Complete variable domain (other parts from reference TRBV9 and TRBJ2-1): DSGVTQTPKHLITATGQRVTLRCSPRSGDLSVYWYQQSLDQGLQFLIQYYNGEERAKGNILERFSAQQFPDLHSELNLSSLELGDSALYFCASSVSGEGHEQFFGPGTRLTVL.

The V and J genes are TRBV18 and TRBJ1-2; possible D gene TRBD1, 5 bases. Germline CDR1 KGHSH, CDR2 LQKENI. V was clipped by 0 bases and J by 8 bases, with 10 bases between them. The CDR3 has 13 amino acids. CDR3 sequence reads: CASSPPTVGGYTF. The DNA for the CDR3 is TGTGCCAGCTCACCACCGACAGTTGGGGGCTACACCTTC.

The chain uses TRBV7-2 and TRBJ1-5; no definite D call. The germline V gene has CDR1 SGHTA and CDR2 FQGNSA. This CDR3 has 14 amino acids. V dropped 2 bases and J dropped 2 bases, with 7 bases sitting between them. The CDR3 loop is CASSLSPGNQPQHF. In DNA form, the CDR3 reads TGTGCCAGCAGCTTATCCCCGGGCAATCAGCCCCAGCATTTT.

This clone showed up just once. CDR3 amino acids: CASRKGRGTKFNYGYTF. CDR3 bases: TGTGCCAGCAGGAAGGGGCGGGGGACAAAGTTTAACTATGGCTACACCTTC. This chain connects TRBV25-1 to TRBJ1-2; maybe TRBD1 (6 bases). The CDR3 contains 17 residues. V was cut by 6 bases and J by 1 base, with 21 bases left in between. The V gene's germline CDR1 is MGHDK and CDR2 SYGVNS.

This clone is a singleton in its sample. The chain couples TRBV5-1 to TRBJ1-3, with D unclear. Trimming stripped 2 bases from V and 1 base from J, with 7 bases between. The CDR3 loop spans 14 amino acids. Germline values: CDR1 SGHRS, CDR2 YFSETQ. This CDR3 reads CASSFGDSGNTIYF. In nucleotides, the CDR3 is TGCGCCAGCAGCTTCGGTGATTCTGGAAACACCATATATTTT.